This TCR beta chain was sequenced during a study of low-dose radiotherapy and immunotherapy resistance in tumors. About the research overall: Dosing of intravenous cyclophosphamide at 200 mg/m2 occurred every two weeks and took place one day prior to radiation and immunotherapy.

The time point here: before trial treatment. Donors received a regimen that comprised nivolumab, ipilimumab, aspirin, low-dose cyclophosphamide and low-dose radiotherapy. Patients who could take part had advanced solid tumors with no tumor-infiltrating lymphocytes. Primers targeting TRAV and TRBV primed first-strand cDNA, covering alpha and beta chains. It was with a constant-region primer and a V-primer adapter that TCRs were amplified over around 19 PCR cycles. TCRdb processed the reads anew with MiXCR; each CDR3 protein has one entry. Of tens of thousands of distinct CDR3 sequences listed, about 26% are singletons. The CDR3 is 15 amino acids. Germline V gene lookup returns CDR1 SGHTA and CDR2 FQGNSA. The J segment lost 7 bases and the V segment lost 6 bases, leaving 13 bases of the junction unmatched. A remark on this clonotype: A single base is all that separates this from a far larger clone, so a read error is likely.

The specimen comprised PBMCs, sampled before treatment. This TCR came from a male donor with rectosigmoid adenocarcinoma. This chain joins TRBV7-2 and TRBJ2-7, with 9 bases fitting TRBD2. CDR3 bases: TGTGCCAGCAGGCAACCGGGACTAGCCCTCAATGAGCAGTACTTC. Translation gives CASRQPGLALNEQYF. The variable domain in full, completed from reference TRBV7-2 and TRBJ2-7, reads GAGVSQSPSNKVTEKGKDVELRCDPISGHTALYWYRQSLGQGLEFLIYFQGNSAPDKSGLPSDRFSAERTGGSVSTLTIQRTQQEDSAVYLCASRQPGLALNEQYFGPGTRLTVT.